This T cell receptor beta chain is from a study of T cells in Graves' hyperthyroidism and ophthalmopathy (dated by TCRdb to the late 2010s). Some background on the complete study: Peripheral blood was sampled at the time of initial diagnosis, prior to any treatment. TCR V-J signatures able to tell the groups apart were searched for in a discovery cohort of 100 patients, of whom approximately 40 had Graves' ophthalmopathy and about 60 had stable Graves' hyperthyroidism. An independent validation cohort of about 19 hyperthyroidism patients and some 15 patients who later progressed to ophthalmopathy tested prospective prediction of ophthalmopathy. For training and testing, the 100 or so patients in the discovery cohort were randomly divided in a 7:3 ratio. Thyroid tissue and blood T-cell repertoires from six Graves' hyperthyroidism patients were also compared in the study. After blood sampling, hyperthyroidism patients were treated with methimazole at a starting dose of 30 mg daily, and ophthalmopathy patients were treated with high-dose intravenous methylprednisolone. According to the paper, TCR Vbeta CDR3 sequencing was carried out on some 140 peripheral blood samples, which came from under 50 ophthalmopathy, 80 or so hyperthyroidism and about 17 progressor patients.

The table lists this clonotype with many counts. The target of this receptor is not known. Nothing much larger sits one base from this clone, and base qualities are not available. The TCR beta CDR3 regions were amplified from the RNA transcripts. For the first round of RT-PCR on the TCR CDR3, the HTBI primer set was used together with the Qiagen OneStep RT-PCR kit. Libraries were constructed in a second round of multiplex PCR, after which size selection and purification were carried out. The libraries were sequenced on an Illumina HiSeq2000 using paired-end 100 bp reads. Regarding the original processing steps: SOAPnuke was used to process the raw data, removing reads that contained adapters or uncalled bases, had a mean Phred below 15, or lacked an exact match to the constant primer or identifier. COPE v1.2.5 was used to merge the high-quality paired reads, and each unique nucleotide sequence was defined as a clonotype. MiTCR v1.1 was used to align the clonotypes against IMGT TRBV, TRBD and TRBJ reference segments. Analysis was restricted to V-J combinations with a frequency above 0.0001, which covered 99.2% of repertoires. A TCS score was defined as the ratio of F50 (clonal expansion) to E x V (chaos), with BLOSUM62-based TCRdist applied between CDR3 peptides within each V-J. Welch's t-statistics and random forest reduced roughly 540 V-J features to 13, which were used in a naive Bayes classifier (R e1071). TCRdb handled the public reads itself, with Q25 trimming in fastp and clone calling in MiXCR, and kept productive beta chains. Each record represents a unique CDR3 protein, reported with the most common genes and DNA among its rows. The V and J calls and clone size are TCRdb's, not the authors'. The sample table lists hundreds of thousands of distinct CDR3 sequences, 14% to 15% of them with a count of one. The ten largest account for roughly 13% of the sample.

Study-wide conclusions, independent of this receptor: Sample size was not statistically predetermined, and blinding of investigators to group allocation was not performed. Ophthalmopathy was separated from stable hyperthyroidism by a 13 V-J signature model, with approximately 90% sensitivity and 81% to 83% specificity obtained in cross-validation and 80%/75% obtained in testing. In validation, the model predicted progression to ophthalmopathy with roughly 66% sensitivity and around 72% specificity, a median of 6.5 months before onset. Most expanded thyroid clonotypes (frequency above 0.001) were also detected in blood, a finding suggesting that blood repertoires may reflect thyroid immune responses.

Ophthalmopathy patients had moderately to severely active disease, with a Clinical Activity Score of 3 or more, a NOSPECS grade of 4 or more, and a disease duration of less than 3 months. Patients with uncontrolled infections, other autoimmune diseases, pregnancy or lactation were excluded. Diagnoses were based on clinical symptoms, serum thyroxine and TRAb, thyroid ultrasound and orbital computed tomography. PBMCs were separated from approximately 10 ml of fresh peripheral blood using Ficoll-Paque density gradient centrifugation. Trizol reagent was used to extract total RNA, and RNA quality was then checked on an Agilent 2100 Bioanalyzer. Looking up the germline V gene (reference sequence) yields CDR1 DFQATT and CDR2 SNEGSKA. There are 14 amino acids in the CDR3, from cysteine to phenylalanine inclusive. Solely the CDR3 DNA is kept, with 42 bases framed from the first base. V and J are trimmed by 4 bases and 3 bases, and the gene matches miss 5 bases of the junction.

This sequence originates from a man between 18 and 29 years old with Graves' ophthalmopathy. This chain joins TRBV20-1 to TRBJ2-1; 8 bases in the middle match TRBD2. Sequenced input: blood. This receptor carries the CDR3 CSAKREQDYNEQFF. The nucleotides read TGCAGTGCTAAGCGGGAGCAAGACTACAATGAGCAGTTCTTC.